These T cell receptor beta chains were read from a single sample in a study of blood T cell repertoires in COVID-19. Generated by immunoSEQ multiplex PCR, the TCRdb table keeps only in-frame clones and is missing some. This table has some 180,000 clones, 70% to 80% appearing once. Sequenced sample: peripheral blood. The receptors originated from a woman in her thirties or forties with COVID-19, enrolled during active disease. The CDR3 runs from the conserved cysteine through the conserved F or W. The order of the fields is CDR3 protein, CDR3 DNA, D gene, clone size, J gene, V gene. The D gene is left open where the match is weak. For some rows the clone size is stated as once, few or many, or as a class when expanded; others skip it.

CASRLDRGSEQYF,TGTGCCAGCAGACTAGACAGGGGAAGCGAGCAGTACTTC,TRBD1,NA,TRBJ2-7,TRBV6-5
CASSLQGTGANVLTF,TGTGCCAGCAGTTTACAGGGGACTGGGGCCAACGTCCTGACTTTC,TRBD1,NA,TRBJ2-6,TRBV2
CAWSVNQETQYF,TGTGCCTGGAGTGTTAACCAAGAGACCCAGTACTTC,NA,many,TRBJ2-5,TRBV30
CASSHQGLAGRNTGELFF,TGTGCCAGCAGTCACCAAGGACTAGCGGGGAGGAACACCGGGGAGCTGTTTTTT,TRBD2,NA,TRBJ2-2,TRBV6-6
CASSGQGRNEQYF,TGTGCCAGCAGTGGACAGGGGCGGAACGAGCAGTACTTC,TRBD1,NA,TRBJ2-7,TRBV25-1
CASSFRRDRGAFF,TGTGCCAGCAGCTTCCGCAGGGACAGGGGAGCTTTCTTT,TRBD1,NA,TRBJ1-1,TRBV5-5
CASSYSRSGESPLHF,TGTGCCAGCAGTTACTCGAGGTCGGGTGAAAGCCCCCTCCACTTT,NA,NA,TRBJ1-6,TRBV6-2/TRBV6-3
CASSLRQREGVEQFF,TGTGCCAGCAGCCTGCGGCAGCGGGAGGGCGTTGAGCAGTTCTTC,TRBD2,NA,TRBJ2-1,TRBV11-2
CASSLDIGGQSTDTQYF,TGTGCCAGCAGTTTAGATATCGGCGGACAGAGCACAGATACGCAGTATTTT,NA,few,TRBJ2-3,TRBV27
CASRELGTGGNQPQHF,TGTGCCAGCAGAGAGTTGGGCACAGGGGGCAATCAGCCCCAGCATTTT,TRBD1,NA,TRBJ1-5,TRBV7-9
CASSYGQDGRGEQYF,TGTGCCAGCAGTTACGGACAAGACGGGAGGGGCGAGCAGTACTTC,TRBD2,NA,TRBJ2-7,TRBV6-6
CASSEDRAHGYTF,TGTGCCAGCTCTGAGGACAGGGCCCATGGCTACACCTTC,TRBD1,NA,TRBJ1-2,TRBV18
CASTDRAGLSTDTQYF,TGTGCCAGCACTGACAGGGCGGGTCTTAGCACAGATACGCAGTATTTT,TRBD1,once,TRBJ2-3,TRBV27
CASSVSGTGELFF,TGTGCCAGCAGCGTGAGCGGCACCGGGGAGCTGTTTTTT,NA,many,TRBJ2-2,TRBV9
CASIPGQGINTIYF,TGTGCCAGCATTCCGGGACAGGGGATAAACACCATATATTTT,TRBD1,NA,TRBJ1-3,TRBV6-5
CATSGGDDTQYF,TGTGCCACTAGCGGGGGCGACGATACGCAGTATTTT,TRBD2,NA,TRBJ2-3,TRBV6-6
CASSLATGGSYNEQFF,TGTGCCAGCAGCCTTGCGACGGGGGGCTCCTACAATGAGCAGTTCTTC,TRBD2,NA,TRBJ2-1,TRBV11-1
CASSLGGYRETQYF,TGTGCCAGCAGCTTAGGAGGGTATAGGGAGACCCAGTACTTC,NA,NA,TRBJ2-5,TRBV7-9
CASSQVRGGSDYEQYF,TGTGCCAGCAGCCAAGTTCGTGGCGGGAGTGATTACGAGCAGTACTTC,TRBD2,NA,TRBJ2-7,TRBV4-2
CASGKILGDEQFF,TGTGCTAGTGGTAAAATACTAGGCGATGAGCAGTTCTTC,NA,NA,TRBJ2-1,TRBV12-5
CASSQQADSPLHF,TGTGCCAGCAGTCAACAGGCTGATTCACCCCTCCACTTT,NA,NA,TRBJ1-6,TRBV28
CASSLADQETQYF,TGTGCCAGCAGCTTAGCTGACCAAGAGACCCAGTACTTC,NA,NA,TRBJ2-5,TRBV11-2
CASSLGENTEAFF,TGTGCCAGCAGCTTAGGAGAGAACACTGAAGCTTTCTTT,NA,NA,TRBJ1-1,TRBV7-2
CASTYFWGDGYTF,TGTGCCAGCACCTATTTCTGGGGGGATGGCTACACCTTC,NA,NA,TRBJ1-2,TRBV12-3/TRBV12-4
CASSYSGQGAYEQYF,TGTGCCAGCAGTTACTCGGGACAGGGCGCCTACGAGCAGTACTTC,TRBD1,NA,TRBJ2-7,TRBV6-5
CASSERYGADTQYF,TGTGCCAGCAGTGAGAGGTATGGTGCGGATACGCAGTATTTT,NA,NA,TRBJ2-3,TRBV2
CASSLDSSSYNEQFF,TGCGCCAGCAGCTTGGACTCAAGCTCCTACAATGAGCAGTTCTTC,NA,NA,TRBJ2-1,TRBV5-1
CASSRLRDYQETQYF,TGTGCCAGCAGCCGCCTTCGGGACTACCAAGAGACCCAGTACTTC,NA,once,TRBJ2-5,TRBV3-1/TRBV3-2
CASSLDRALNTEAFF,TGTGCCAGCAGCTTAGACAGAGCACTGAACACTGAAGCTTTCTTT,NA,NA,TRBJ1-1,TRBV5-4
CASSFLRETQYF,TGTGCCAGCAGTTTTCTCCGTGAGACCCAGTACTTC,NA,once,TRBJ2-5,TRBV12-3/TRBV12-4
CASSSIGGRTEAFF,TGTGCCAGCAGCTCGATCGGGGGGAGGACTGAAGCTTTCTTT,NA,NA,TRBJ1-1,TRBV7-9
CASRLAGGTDTQYF,TGTGCCAGTAGGCTAGCGGGAGGCACAGATACGCAGTATTTT,TRBD2,NA,TRBJ2-3,TRBV19
CASSSGLAGGGEQFF,TGTGCCAGCAGCTCGGGACTAGCGGGGGGCGGAGAGCAGTTCTTC,TRBD2,NA,TRBJ2-1,TRBV5-4
CASSSSGVQETQYF,TGCGCCAGCAGCTCTAGCGGGGTCCAAGAGACCCAGTACTTC,TRBD2,NA,TRBJ2-5,TRBV5-1
CASSPPDRTAAGELFF,TGCGCCAGCAGCCCCCCGGACCGGACGGCGGCCGGGGAACTGTTTTTT,NA,NA,TRBJ1-4,TRBV5-1
CASSSRQHCTF,TGTGCCAGCAGTTCCCGACAGCACTGCACCTTC,NA,NA,TRBJ1-2,TRBV28
CATSDPTEGYTF,TGTGCCACCAGTGATCCGACAGAAGGCTACACCTTC,NA,NA,TRBJ1-2,TRBV24-1
CASSLTGLGAYEQYF,TGTGCCAGCAGCTTAACGGGACTAGGGGCCTACGAGCAGTACTTC,TRBD2,NA,TRBJ2-7,TRBV7-3
CASSPKGGGSPLHF,TGTGCCAGCAGTCCCAAGGGGGGGGGTTCACCCCTCCACTTT,NA,few,TRBJ1-6,TRBV2
CASSYRQVNEKLFF,TGTGCCAGCAGTTACAGGCAGGTTAATGAAAAACTGTTTTTT,NA,NA,TRBJ1-4,TRBV6-5
CASSLVGTSGANVLTF,TGTGCCAGCAGCTTAGTCGGGACAAGTGGGGCCAACGTCCTGACTTTC,NA,few,TRBJ2-6,TRBV7-2
CATSSVLRDSGANVLTF,TGTGCCACCAGCAGTGTCCTGAGGGATTCTGGGGCCAACGTCCTGACTTTC,NA,many,TRBJ2-6,TRBV15
CASSQGGGGSKIYNEQFF,TGCGCCAGCAGCCAGGGTGGCGGGGGGTCCAAAATCTACAATGAGCAGTTCTTC,TRBD2,NA,TRBJ2-1,TRBV4-1
CAISATGYEQYF,TGTGCCATCAGTGCAACAGGTTACGAGCAGTACTTC,NA,NA,TRBJ2-7,TRBV10-3
CASSASGGNTGELFF,TGTGCCAGCAGTGCTAGCGGGGGGAACACCGGGGAGCTGTTTTTT,TRBD2,NA,TRBJ2-2,TRBV6-4
CSALRGHEQFF,TGCAGTGCTCTTAGGGGTCATGAGCAGTTCTTC,NA,NA,TRBJ2-1,TRBV20-1
CASSIFGHGEETQYF,TGTGCCAGTAGTATCTTCGGACATGGGGAAGAGACCCAGTACTTC,NA,once,TRBJ2-5,TRBV19
CASRGGFMNTEAFF,TGTGCCAGCAGGGGGGGGTTTATGAACACTGAAGCTTTCTTT,NA,NA,TRBJ1-1,TRBV7-2
CASSLGQKNEQFF,TGCGCCAGCAGCTTGGGACAGAAGAATGAGCAGTTCTTC,NA,NA,TRBJ2-1,TRBV5-1
CASSGAGNTIYF,TGTGCCAGTAGCGGAGCCGGAAACACCATATATTTT,NA,once,TRBJ1-3,TRBV19
CASSDVGSGGPYEQYF,TGCGCCAGCAGTGACGTGGGCAGCGGGGGACCCTACGAGCAGTACTTC,TRBD2,NA,TRBJ2-7,TRBV10-1
CASLFSSGNTIYF,TGTGCCAGCCTATTTTCCTCTGGAAACACCATATATTTT,NA,NA,TRBJ1-3,TRBV6-5
CASSQFLSGQGYNEQFF,TGTGCCAGCAGCCAATTCCTGAGCGGGCAAGGCTACAATGAGCAGTTCTTC,NA,NA,TRBJ2-1,TRBV3-1/TRBV3-2
CASSLWANEQFF,TGTGCCAGCAGCTTATGGGCTAATGAGCAGTTCTTC,NA,NA,TRBJ2-1,TRBV7-9